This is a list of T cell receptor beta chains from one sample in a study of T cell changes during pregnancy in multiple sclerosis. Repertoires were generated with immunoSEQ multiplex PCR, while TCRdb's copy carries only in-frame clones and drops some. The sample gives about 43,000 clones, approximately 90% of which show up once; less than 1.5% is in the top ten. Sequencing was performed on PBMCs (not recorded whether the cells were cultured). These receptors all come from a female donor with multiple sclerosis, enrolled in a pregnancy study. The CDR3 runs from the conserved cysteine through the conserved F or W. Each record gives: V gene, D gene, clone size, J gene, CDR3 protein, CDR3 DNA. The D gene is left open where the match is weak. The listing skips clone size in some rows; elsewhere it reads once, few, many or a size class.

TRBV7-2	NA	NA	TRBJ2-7	CASSRGRGNEQYF	TGTGCCAGCAGCCGCGGACGGGGAAACGAGCAGTACTTC
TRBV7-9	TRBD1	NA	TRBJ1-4	CASSRSGTVNEKLFF	TGTGCCAGCAGCAGATCGGGGACAGTTAATGAAAAACTGTTTTTT
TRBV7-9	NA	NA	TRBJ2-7	CASSFSGRNEQYF	TGTGCCAGCAGCTTCTCCGGGAGAAACGAGCAGTACTTC
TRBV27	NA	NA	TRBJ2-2	CASSPEGGNTGELFF	TGTGCCAGCAGCCCCGAGGGGGGGAACACCGGGGAGCTGTTTTTT
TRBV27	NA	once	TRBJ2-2	CASSLWRNTGELFF	TGTGCCAGCAGTTTATGGCGAAACACCGGGGAGCTGTTTTTT
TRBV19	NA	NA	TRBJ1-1	CASSRSTVNTEAFF	TGTGCCAGTAGTAGGAGTACGGTCAACACTGAAGCTTTCTTT
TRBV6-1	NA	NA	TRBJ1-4	CATRKRQVNEKLFF	TGTGCCACCAGAAAAAGACAGGTTAATGAAAAACTGTTTTTT
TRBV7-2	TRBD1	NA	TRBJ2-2	CASSPDRGTGELFF	TGTGCCAGCAGCCCGGACAGGGGTACCGGGGAGCTGTTTTTT
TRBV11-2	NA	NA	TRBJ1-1	CASSFGTNTEAFF	TGTGCCAGCAGCTTTGGAACGAACACTGAAGCTTTCTTT
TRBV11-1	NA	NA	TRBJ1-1	CASSLGGGRNTEAFF	TGTGCCAGCAGCTTAGGGGGGGGACGTAACACTGAAGCTTTCTTT
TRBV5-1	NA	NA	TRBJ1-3	CASSLEGHGNTIYF	TGCGCCAGCAGCTTGGAGGGACATGGAAACACCATATATTTT
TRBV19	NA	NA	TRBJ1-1	CASSKDGNEAFF	TGTGCCAGTAGTAAGGACGGGAATGAAGCTTTCTTT
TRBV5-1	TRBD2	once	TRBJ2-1	CASSSRLAPPYNEQFF	TGCGCCAGCAGCTCCAGACTAGCGCCCCCCTACAATGAGCAGTTCTTC
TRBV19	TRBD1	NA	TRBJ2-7	CASSIPGTGGYEQYF	TGTGCCAGTAGTATCCCCGGGACAGGGGGCTACGAGCAGTACTTC
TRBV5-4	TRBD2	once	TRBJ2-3	CASSLGLAGTDTQYF	TGTGCCAGCAGCTTGGGGCTAGCGGGCACAGATACGCAGTATTTT
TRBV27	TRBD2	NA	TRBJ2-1	CASIGLAFNEQFF	TGTGCCAGCATAGGACTAGCGTTCAATGAGCAGTTCTTC
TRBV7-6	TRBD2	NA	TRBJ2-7	CASSLGGTSRYEQYF	TGTGCCAGCAGCTTAGGAGGGACTAGCCGCTACGAGCAGTACTTC
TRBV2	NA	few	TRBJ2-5	CASSDWHNKETQYF	TGTGCCAGCAGTGACTGGCACAACAAAGAGACCCAGTACTTC
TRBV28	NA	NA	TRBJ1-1	CASSPGSEAFF	TGTGCCAGCAGCCCCGGCTCAGAAGCTTTCTTT
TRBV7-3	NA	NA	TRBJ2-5	CASSLIPGFGETQYF	TGTGCCAGCAGCTTAATTCCAGGGTTTGGAGAGACCCAGTACTTC
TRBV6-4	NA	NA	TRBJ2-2	CASSPGPNTGELFF	TGTGCCAGCAGCCCGGGCCCGAACACCGGGGAGCTGTTTTTT
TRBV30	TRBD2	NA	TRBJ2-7	CAWSPREGPYEQYF	TGTGCCTGGAGTCCCCGGGAGGGCCCCTACGAGCAGTACTTC
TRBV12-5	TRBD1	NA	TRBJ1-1	CATGQGDTEAFF	TGTGCTACCGGACAGGGGGACACTGAAGCTTTCTTT
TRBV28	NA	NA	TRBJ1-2	CASKAGDYGYTF	TGTGCCAGCAAGGCCGGGGACTATGGCTACACCTTC
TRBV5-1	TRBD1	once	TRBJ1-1	CASSSDRGITEAFF	TGCGCCAGCAGCTCGGACAGGGGAATCACTGAAGCTTTCTTT
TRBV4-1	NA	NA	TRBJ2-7	CASSPGQGPTYEQYF	TGCGCCAGCAGCCCTGGGCAGGGACCAACCTACGAGCAGTACTTC
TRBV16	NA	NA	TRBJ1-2	CASSHTLGTPNYGYTF	TGTGCCAGCAGCCACACTCTCGGAACCCCAAACTATGGCTACACCTTC
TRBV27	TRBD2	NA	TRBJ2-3	CASSFVLAGAGRTDTQYF	TGTGCCAGCAGTTTTGTGCTAGCGGGAGCTGGGCGCACAGATACGCAGTATTTT
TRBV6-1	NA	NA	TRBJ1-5	CASSGVHQPQHF	TGTGCCAGCAGTGGGGTTCATCAGCCCCAGCATTTT
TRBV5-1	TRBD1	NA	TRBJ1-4	CASSFTGVPDEKLFF	TGCGCCAGCAGCTTTACAGGGGTTCCTGATGAAAAACTGTTTTTT
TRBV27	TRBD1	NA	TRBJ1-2	CASSFSDRDRDGYTF	TGTGCCAGCAGTTTCAGCGACCGGGACAGGGACGGCTACACCTTC
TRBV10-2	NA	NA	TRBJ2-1	CASSESGTSINYNEQFF	TGCGCCAGCAGTGAGTCGGGGACCTCGATTAACTACAATGAGCAGTTCTTC
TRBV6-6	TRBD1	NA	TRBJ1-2	CAGWTGPDYGYTF	TGTGCCGGATGGACAGGTCCAGACTATGGCTACACCTTC
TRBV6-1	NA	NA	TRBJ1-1	CASTDQGTEAFF	TGTGCCAGCACTGATCAGGGCACTGAAGCTTTCTTT
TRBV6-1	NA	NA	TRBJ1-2	CASSERELSYGYTF	TGTGCCAGCAGTGAGCGCGAGCTCTCTTATGGCTACACCTTC
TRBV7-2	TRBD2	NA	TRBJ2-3	CASSQWASGVTDTQYF	TGTGCCAGCAGCCAGTGGGCTAGCGGGGTCACAGATACGCAGTATTTT
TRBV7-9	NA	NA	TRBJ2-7	CASSSLGEQYF	TGTGCCAGCAGCTCCCTAGGGGAGCAGTACTTC
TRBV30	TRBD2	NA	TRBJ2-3	CAWSKREGRSDTQYF	TGTGCCTGGAGTAAGAGGGAGGGCCGGTCCGATACGCAGTATTTT
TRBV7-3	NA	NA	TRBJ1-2	CASSQDGNYGYTF	TGTGCCAGCAGCCAGGACGGAAACTATGGCTACACCTTC
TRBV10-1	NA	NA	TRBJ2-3	CASSEGNPATDTQYF	TGCGCCAGCAGTGAGGGCAATCCGGCCACAGATACGCAGTATTTT